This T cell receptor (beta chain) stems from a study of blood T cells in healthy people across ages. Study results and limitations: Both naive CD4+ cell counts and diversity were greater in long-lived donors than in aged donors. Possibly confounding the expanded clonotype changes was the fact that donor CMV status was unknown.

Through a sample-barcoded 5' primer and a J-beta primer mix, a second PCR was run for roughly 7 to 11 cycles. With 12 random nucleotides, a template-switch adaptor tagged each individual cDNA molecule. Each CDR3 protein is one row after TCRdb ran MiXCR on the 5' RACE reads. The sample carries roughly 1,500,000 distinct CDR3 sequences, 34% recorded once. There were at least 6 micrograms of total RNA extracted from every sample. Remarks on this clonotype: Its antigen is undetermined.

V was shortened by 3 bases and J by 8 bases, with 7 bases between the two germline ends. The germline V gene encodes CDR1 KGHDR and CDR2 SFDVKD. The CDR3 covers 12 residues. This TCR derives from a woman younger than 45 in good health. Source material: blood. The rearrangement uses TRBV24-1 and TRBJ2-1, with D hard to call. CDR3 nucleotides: TGTGCCACCAGTGATGGGAAGGATGAGCAGTTCTTC. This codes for CATSDGKDEQFF.